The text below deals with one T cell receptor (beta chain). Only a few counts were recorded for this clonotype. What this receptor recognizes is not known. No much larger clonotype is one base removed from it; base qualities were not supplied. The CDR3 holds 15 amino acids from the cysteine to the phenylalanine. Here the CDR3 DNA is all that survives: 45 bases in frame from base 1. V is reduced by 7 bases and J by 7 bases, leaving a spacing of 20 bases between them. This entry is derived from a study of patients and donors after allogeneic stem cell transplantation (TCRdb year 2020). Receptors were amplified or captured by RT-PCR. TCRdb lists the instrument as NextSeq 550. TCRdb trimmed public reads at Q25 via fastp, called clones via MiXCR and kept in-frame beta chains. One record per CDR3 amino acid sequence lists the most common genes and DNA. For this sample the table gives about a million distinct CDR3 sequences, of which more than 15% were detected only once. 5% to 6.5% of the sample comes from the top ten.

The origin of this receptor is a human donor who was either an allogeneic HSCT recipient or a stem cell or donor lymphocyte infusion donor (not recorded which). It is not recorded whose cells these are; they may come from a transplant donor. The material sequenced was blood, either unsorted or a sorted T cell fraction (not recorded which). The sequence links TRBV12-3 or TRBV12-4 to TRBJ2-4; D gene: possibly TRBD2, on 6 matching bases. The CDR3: CASTPVGGDRNIQYF. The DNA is TGTGCCAGCACCCCGGTGGGGGGAGATCGTAACATTCAGTACTTC.